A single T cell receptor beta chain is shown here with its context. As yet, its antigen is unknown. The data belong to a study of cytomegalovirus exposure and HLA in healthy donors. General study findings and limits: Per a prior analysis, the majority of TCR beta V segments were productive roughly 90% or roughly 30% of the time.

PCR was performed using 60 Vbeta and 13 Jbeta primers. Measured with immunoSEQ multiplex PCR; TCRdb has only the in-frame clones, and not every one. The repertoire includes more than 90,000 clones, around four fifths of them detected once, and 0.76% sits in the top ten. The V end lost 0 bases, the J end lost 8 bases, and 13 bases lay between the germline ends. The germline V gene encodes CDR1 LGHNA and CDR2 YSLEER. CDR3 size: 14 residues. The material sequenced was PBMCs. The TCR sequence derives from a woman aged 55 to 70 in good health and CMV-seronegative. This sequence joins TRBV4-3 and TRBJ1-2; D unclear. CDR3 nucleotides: TGCGCCAGCAGCCAAGATATCCAGGCCCGGGGCTACACCTTC. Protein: CASSQDIQARGYTF.